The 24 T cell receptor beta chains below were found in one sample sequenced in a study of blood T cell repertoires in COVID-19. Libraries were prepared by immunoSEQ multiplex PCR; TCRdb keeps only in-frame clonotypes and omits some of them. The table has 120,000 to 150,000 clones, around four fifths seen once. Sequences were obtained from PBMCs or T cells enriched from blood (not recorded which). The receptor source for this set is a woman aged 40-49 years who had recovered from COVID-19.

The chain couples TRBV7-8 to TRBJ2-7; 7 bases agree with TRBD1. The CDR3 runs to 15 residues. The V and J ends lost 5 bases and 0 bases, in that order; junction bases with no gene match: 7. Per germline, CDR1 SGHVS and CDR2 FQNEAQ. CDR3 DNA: TGTGCCAGCAGCCTCCGACAGGGCCTCTCCTACGAGCAGTACTTC. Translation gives CASSLRQGLSYEQYF.

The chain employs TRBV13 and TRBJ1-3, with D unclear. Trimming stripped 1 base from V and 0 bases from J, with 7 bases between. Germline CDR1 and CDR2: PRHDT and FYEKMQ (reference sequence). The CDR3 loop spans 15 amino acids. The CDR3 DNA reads TGTGCCAGCAGCTTAGACAGAACCTCTGGAAACACCATATATTTT. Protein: CASSLDRTSGNTIYF.

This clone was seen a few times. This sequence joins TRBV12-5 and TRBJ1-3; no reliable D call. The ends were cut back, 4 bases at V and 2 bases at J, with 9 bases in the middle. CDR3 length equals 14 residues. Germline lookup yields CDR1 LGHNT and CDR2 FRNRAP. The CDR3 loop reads CASGSPGPGNTIYF. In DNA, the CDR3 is TGTGCTAGTGGTTCACCGGGTCCTGGAAACACCATATATTTT.

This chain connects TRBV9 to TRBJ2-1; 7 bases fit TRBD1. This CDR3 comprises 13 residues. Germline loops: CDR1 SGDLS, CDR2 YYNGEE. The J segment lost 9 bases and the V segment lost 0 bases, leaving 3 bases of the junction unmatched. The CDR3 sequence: CASSVGQGSEQFF. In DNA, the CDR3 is TGTGCCAGCAGCGTAGGACAGGGCAGTGAGCAGTTCTTC. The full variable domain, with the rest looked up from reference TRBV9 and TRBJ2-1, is DSGVTQTPKHLITATGQRVTLRCSPRSGDLSVYWYQQSLDQGLQFLIQYYNGEERAKGNILERFSAQQFPDLHSELNLSSLELGDSALYFCASSVGQGSEQFFGPGTRLTVL.

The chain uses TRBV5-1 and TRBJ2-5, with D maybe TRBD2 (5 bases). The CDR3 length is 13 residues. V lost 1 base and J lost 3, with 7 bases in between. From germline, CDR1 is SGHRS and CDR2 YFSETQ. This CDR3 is CASSLTGKETQYF. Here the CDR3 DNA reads TGCGCCAGCAGCTTGACGGGAAAAGAGACCCAGTACTTC. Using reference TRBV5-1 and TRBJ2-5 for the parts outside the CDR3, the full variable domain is KAGVTQTPRYLIKTRGQQVTLSCSPISGHRSVSWYQQTPGQGLQFLFEYFSETQRNKGNFPGRFSGRQFSNSRSEMNVSTLELGDSALYLCASSLTGKETQYFGPGTRLLVL.

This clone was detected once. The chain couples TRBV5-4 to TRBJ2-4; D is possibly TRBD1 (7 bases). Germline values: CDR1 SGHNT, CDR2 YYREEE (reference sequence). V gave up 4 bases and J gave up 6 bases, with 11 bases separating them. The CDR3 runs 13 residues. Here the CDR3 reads CASSLQGGNIQYF. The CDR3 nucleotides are TGTGCCAGCAGCCTTCAGGGGGGAAACATTCAGTACTTC.

The CDR3 loop is CATREGYNEQFF. CDR3 DNA sequence: TGTGCCACCCGGGAGGGGTACAATGAGCAGTTCTTC. The V and J genes are TRBV24-1 and TRBJ2-1; 8 bases line up with TRBD2. The CDR3 totals 12 residues. Germline V gives CDR1 KGHDR, CDR2 SFDVKD. After removal of 9 bases from V and 4 bases from J, the junction contained 1 base not matched to a gene.

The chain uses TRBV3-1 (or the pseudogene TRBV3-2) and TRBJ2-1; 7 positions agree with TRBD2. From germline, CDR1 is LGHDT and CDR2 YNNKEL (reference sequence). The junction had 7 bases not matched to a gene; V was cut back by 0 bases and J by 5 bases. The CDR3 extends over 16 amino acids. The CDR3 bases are TGTGCCAGCAGCCAAGATCTGGCTAGCGGAAACAATGAGCAGTTCTTC. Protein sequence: CASSQDLASGNNEQFF.

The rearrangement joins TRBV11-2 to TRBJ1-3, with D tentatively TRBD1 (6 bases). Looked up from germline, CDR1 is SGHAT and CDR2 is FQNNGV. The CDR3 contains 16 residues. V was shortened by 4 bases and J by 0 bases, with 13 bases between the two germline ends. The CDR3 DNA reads TGTGCCAGCAGCTCGAGACAGGCGAGCTCTGGAAACACCATATATTTT. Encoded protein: CASSSRQASSGNTIYF.

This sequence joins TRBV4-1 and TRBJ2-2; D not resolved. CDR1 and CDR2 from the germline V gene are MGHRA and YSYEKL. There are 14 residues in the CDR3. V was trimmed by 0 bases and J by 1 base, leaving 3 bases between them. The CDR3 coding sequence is TGCGCCAGCAGCCAAGATAGGAACACCGGGGAGCTGTTTTTT. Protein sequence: CASSQDRNTGELFF.

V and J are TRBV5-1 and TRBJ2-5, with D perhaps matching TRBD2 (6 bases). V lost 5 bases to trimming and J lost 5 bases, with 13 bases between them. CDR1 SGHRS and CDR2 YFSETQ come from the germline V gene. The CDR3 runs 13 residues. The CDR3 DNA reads TGCGCCAGCAGGATCACGGCGGGGGAGACCCAGTACTTC. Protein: CASRITAGETQYF.

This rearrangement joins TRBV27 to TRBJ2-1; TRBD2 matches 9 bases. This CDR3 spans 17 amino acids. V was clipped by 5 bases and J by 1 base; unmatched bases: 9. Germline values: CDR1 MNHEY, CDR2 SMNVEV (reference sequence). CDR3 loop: CASSRQLAGGSYNEQFF. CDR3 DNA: TGTGCCAGCAGTCGCCAGTTGGCGGGAGGGTCCTACAATGAGCAGTTCTTC.

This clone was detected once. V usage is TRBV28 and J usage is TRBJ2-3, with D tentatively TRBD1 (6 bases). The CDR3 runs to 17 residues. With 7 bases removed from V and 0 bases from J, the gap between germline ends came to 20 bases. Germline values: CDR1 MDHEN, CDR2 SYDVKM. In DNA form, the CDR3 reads TGTGCCAGCATTCAATTCCCCGGGGACACTAGCACAGATACGCAGTATTTT. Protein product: CASIQFPGDTSTDTQYF.

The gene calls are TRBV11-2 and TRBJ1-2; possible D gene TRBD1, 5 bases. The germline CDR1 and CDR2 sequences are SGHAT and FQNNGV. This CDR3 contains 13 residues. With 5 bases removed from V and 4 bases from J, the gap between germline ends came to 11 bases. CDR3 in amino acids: CASSPQGGYGYTF. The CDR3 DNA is TGTGCCAGCAGCCCGCAGGGCGGCTATGGCTACACCTTC.

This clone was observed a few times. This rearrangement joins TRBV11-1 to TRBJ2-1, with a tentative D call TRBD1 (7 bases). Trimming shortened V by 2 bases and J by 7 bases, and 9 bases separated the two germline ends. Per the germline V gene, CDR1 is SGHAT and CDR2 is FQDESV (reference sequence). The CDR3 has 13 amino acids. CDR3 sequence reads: CASSLQGGNEQFF. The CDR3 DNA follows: TGTGCCAGCAGCTTACAGGGGGGTAATGAGCAGTTCTTC.

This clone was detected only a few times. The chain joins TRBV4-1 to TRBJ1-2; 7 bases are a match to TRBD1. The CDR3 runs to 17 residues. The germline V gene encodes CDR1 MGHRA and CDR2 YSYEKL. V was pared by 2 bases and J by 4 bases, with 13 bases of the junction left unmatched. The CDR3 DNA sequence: TGCGCCAGCAGCCAACCCACAGGGGTCTCCGAGGGCTATGGCTACACCTTC. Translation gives CASSQPTGVSEGYGYTF.

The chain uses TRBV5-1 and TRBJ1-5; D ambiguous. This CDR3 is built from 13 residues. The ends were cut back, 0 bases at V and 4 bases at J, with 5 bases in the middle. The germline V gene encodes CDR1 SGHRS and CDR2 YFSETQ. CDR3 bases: TGCGCCAGCAGCTTGGACGGGAATCAGCCCCAGCATTTT. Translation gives CASSLDGNQPQHF.

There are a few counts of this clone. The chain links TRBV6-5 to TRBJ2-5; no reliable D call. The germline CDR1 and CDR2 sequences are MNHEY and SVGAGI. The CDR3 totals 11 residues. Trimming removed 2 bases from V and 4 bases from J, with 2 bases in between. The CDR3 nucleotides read TGTGCCAGCAGTTACCTAGAGACCCAGTACTTC. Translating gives CASSYLETQYF.

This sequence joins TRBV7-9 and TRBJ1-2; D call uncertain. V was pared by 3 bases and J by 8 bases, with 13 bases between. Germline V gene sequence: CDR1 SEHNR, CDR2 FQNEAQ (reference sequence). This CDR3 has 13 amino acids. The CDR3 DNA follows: TGTGCCAGCAGCTTCGATCGATGGAGGGGCTACACCTTC. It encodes CASSFDRWRGYTF.

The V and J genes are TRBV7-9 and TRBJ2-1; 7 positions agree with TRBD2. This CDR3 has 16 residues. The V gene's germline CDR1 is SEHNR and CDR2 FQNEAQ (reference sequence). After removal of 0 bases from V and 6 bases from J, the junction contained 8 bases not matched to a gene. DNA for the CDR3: TGTGCCAGCAGCTTAGCGGGGGGGTTGCAGGTCAATGAGCAGTTCTTC. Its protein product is CASSLAGGLQVNEQFF. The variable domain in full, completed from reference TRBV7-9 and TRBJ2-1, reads DTGVSQNPRHKITKRGQNVTFRCDPISEHNRLYWYRQTLGQGPEFLTYFQNEAQLEKSRLLSDRFSAERPKGSFSTLEIQRTEQGDSAMYLCASSLAGGLQVNEQFFGPGTRLTVL.

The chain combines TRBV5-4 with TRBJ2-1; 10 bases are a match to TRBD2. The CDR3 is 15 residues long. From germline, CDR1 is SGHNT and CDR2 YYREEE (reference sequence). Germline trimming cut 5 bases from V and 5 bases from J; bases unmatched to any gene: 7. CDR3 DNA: TGTGCCAGCAGGAAAGCGGGGGGGCCGAACAATGAGCAGTTCTTC. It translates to CASRKAGGPNNEQFF.

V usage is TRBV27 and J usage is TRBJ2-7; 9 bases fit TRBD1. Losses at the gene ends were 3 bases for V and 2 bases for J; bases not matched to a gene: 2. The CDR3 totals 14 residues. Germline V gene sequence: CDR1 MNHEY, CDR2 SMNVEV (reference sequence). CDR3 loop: CASSLRQGAYEQYF. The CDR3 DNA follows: TGTGCCAGCAGTTTGAGACAGGGGGCCTACGAGCAGTACTTC.

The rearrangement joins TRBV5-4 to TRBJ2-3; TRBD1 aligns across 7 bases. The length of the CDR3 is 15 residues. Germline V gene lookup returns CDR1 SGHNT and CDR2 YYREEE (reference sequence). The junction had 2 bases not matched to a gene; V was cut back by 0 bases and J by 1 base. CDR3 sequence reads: CASSLAQGGTDTQYF. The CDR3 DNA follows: TGTGCCAGCAGCTTGGCCCAGGGGGGCACAGATACGCAGTATTTT.

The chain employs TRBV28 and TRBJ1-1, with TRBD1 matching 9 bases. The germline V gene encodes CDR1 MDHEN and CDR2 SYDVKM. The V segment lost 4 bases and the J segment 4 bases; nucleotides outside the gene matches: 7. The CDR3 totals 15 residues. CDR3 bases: TGTGCCAGCAGTTCCCCCGGGACAGGGTCCACTGAAGCTTTCTTT. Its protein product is CASSSPGTGSTEAFF.